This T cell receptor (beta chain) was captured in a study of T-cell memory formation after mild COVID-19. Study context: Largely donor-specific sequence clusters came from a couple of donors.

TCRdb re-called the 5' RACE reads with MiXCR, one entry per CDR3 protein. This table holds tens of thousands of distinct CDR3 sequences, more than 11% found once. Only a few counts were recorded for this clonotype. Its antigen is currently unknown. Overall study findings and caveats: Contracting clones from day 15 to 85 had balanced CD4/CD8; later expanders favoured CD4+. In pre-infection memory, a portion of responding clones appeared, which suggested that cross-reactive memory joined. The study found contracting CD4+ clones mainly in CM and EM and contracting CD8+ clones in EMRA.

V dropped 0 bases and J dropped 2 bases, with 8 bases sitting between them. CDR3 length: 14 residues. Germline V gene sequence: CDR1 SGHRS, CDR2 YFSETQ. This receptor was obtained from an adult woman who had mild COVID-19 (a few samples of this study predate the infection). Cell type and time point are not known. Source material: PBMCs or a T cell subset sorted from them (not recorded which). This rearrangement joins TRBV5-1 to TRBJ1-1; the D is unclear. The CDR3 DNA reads TGCGCCAGCAGCTTGGCTCCGGCAAACACTGAAGCTTTCTTT. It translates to CASSLAPANTEAFF.